This T cell receptor beta chain stems from a study of blood T cell repertoires in COVID-19. Background on the study: The United States, Italy and Spain supplied acute and convalescent COVID-19 samples.

CDR1 is KGHSH and CDR2 is LQKENI in the germline V gene. CDR3 length: 14 residues. With 4 bases clipped from V and 3 bases from J, the junction kept 4 bases outside the gene matches. In the study's own analysis: Nucleated cell number was recorded as an estimate derived from reference gene primer amplification. Only in-frame clones appear in the TCRdb table, and some are missing; sequencing was by immunoSEQ multiplex PCR. V, J and clone size are those of that table, while D and trimming were read from the DNA. The data show some 200,000 clones, with 85% to 90% seen just once and about 12% held by the top ten. Seattle patient enrollment occurred during active infection, with longitudinal follow-up thereafter.

The clonotype was recovered from a woman in her seventies with COVID-19, enrolled during active disease. Sequencing used peripheral blood. The genes are TRBV18 and TRBJ2-3; TRBD1 matches at 7 bases. The CDR3 reads CASSRQGVTDTQYF. The CDR3 bases are TGTGCCAGCTCACGACAGGGAGTGACAGATACGCAGTATTTT.